The source of this TCR beta chain is a study of beta chain features in type 1 diabetes. Across the study: There were around 110 million sorted cells examined across all samples. Points from the study as a whole: Among patients with Type 1 diabetes, TCRB CDR3s were moderately but significantly shorter in every one of the four CD4+ subsets. There was a possibility that cDNA sequencing over-represented cells with high TCR expression.

A few counts support this clone. Its antigen is still unknown. Reverse transcription of all isolated RNA meant that expressed TCRB transcripts were sequenced. Profiled with immunoSEQ multiplex PCR; TCRdb holds only in-frame clones, not every one. The repertoire includes under 350,000 clones, roughly 25% of them detected once, and around 0.012% sits in the top ten. Sequencing was carried out using naive CD4+ T cells from blood. The clonotype originates from a woman aged 25 to 45 with type 1 diabetes.

The DNA for the CDR3 is TGTGCCAGCAGCAGACAGGGCACCTACGAGCAGTACTTC. Translating it yields CASSRQGTYEQYF. The chain uses TRBV5-6 and TRBJ2-7; TRBD1 agrees at 7 bases. With 4 bases clipped from V and 2 bases from J, the junction kept 3 bases outside the gene matches. The germline V gene has CDR1 SGHDT and CDR2 YYEEEE. The CDR3 totals 13 residues.